The rows below give T cell receptor beta chains drawn from one sample of a study of regulatory T cells in long-lasting Graves disease. MiXCR, run by TCRdb on the multiplex PCR reads, gives a single entry per CDR3 protein. The repertoire holds 350,000 to 500,000 distinct CDR3 sequences, with less than 20% as singletons. The sample was also reused in another study, on T cells in Graves' hyperthyroidism and ophthalmopathy.

This specimen was peripheral blood mononuclear cells (PBMCs), taken at new diagnosis, from a patient treated with antithyroid drugs. These receptors all come from a woman aged 18-29 years with Graves disease. CDR3s include the opening cysteine and the closing phenylalanine or tryptophan. D genes are given only for firm matches. Expanded clones are given a class, and other clones once, few, many or no size at all.

clone size | J gene | D gene | V gene | CDR3 DNA | CDR3 protein
many | TRBJ1-6 | - | TRBV18 | TGTGCCAGCTCACCACCGGCAGGTTCTAATTCACCCCTCCACTTT | CASSPPAGSNSPLHF
few | TRBJ1-3 | TRBD1 | TRBV5-5 | TGTGCCAGCAGCTCCCAACCCGGACAGGCACGGCCGGACACCATATATTTT | CASSSQPGQARPDTIYF
many | TRBJ2-3 | - | TRBV6-1 | TGTGCCAGCAGTGAAAAGGCCACAGATACGCAGTATTTT | CASSEKATDTQYF
many | TRBJ2-1 | - | TRBV24-1 | TGTGCCACCAGTGACCGAAGGGGACGCGTCTTCGAGCAGTTCTTC | CATSDRRGRVFEQFF
- | TRBJ1-1 | - | TRBV4-1 | TGCGCCAGCAGCCAAGACGCGGGGGGCCTCATTGAAGCTTTCTTT | CASSQDAGGLIEAFF
- | TRBJ1-5 | TRBD1 | TRBV5-1 | TGCGCCAGCAGCTTGGAGACAGGGCCGAATCAGCCCCAGCATTTT | CASSLETGPNQPQHF
many | TRBJ2-5 | TRBD1 | TRBV28 | TGTGCCAGCACAACCAGACAGGGGGCGAGAGAGACCCAGTACTTC | CASTTRQGARETQYF
few | TRBJ2-1 | TRBD1 | TRBV20-1 | TGCAGTGCTGACAGGGACTCCTACAATGAGCAGTTCTTC | CSADRDSYNEQFF
many | TRBJ1-1 | - | TRBV28 | TGTGCCAGCAGCCGCCTCGGGACTCTGAACACTGAAGCTTTCTTT | CASSRLGTLNTEAFF
- | TRBJ1-1 | - | TRBV11-2 | TGTGCCAGCAGCTCCGAGGGGGATTTGAACACTGAAGCTTTCTTT | CASSSEGDLNTEAFF
- | TRBJ2-1 | TRBD2 | TRBV4-3 | TGCGCCAGCAGCCAAGAGGGACTAGCGGGCTACAATGAGCAGTTCTTC | CASSQEGLAGYNEQFF
few | TRBJ1-4 | - | TRBV28 | TGTGCCAGCAGCCCTGGGTCACAGGAGTTTGAAAAACTGTTTTTT | CASSPGSQEFEKLFF
many | TRBJ2-2 | - | TRBV3-1 | TGTGCCAGCAGCCAAGATGATGTAAGGACCGGGGAGCTGTTTTTT | CASSQDDVRTGELFF
many | TRBJ1-6 | - | TRBV9 | TGTGCCAGCAGCCCCGGGGGCCAGCTTTCACCCCTCCACTTT | CASSPGGQLSPLHF
- | TRBJ1-1 | - | TRBV6-1 | TGTGCCAGCAGTGACAGTTTTGTAGCTTTCTTT | CASSDSFVAFF
many | TRBJ2-3 | - | TRBV29-1 | TGCAGCGTTGTTCAGGGAGGCTCAGATACGCAGTATTTT | CSVVQGGSDTQYF
many | TRBJ2-3 | - | TRBV20-1 | TGCAGTGCTACAGAGGGGACCCTGGGTACGCAGTATTTT | CSATEGTLGTQYF
many | TRBJ2-5 | - | TRBV6-6 | TGTGCCAGCAGTTACTCGTATCAGCGGGAAGAGACCCAGTACTTC | CASSYSYQREETQYF
many | TRBJ2-7 | - | TRBV6-5 | TGTGCCAGCAGTTACGCCGGCTGGGTGTCCTACGAGCAGTACTTC | CASSYAGWVSYEQYF
few | TRBJ2-2 | - | TRBV7-3 | TGTGCCAGCAGTCGTCGCCAGGGGGGCACCGGGGAGCTGTTTTTT | CASSRRQGGTGELFF
- | TRBJ1-1 | - | TRBV11-2 | TGTGCCAGCAGCTTAGGACGAAATATGAACACTGAAGCTTTCTTT | CASSLGRNMNTEAFF
- | TRBJ1-1 | TRBD1 | TRBV24-1 | TGTGCCACCAGTGACAGTGACAGGGGTAGGGCTTTCTTT | CATSDSDRGRAFF
many | TRBJ2-5 | TRBD1 | TRBV7-8 | TGTGCCAGCAGCTTTACACAGGGGGAGACCCAGTACTTC | CASSFTQGETQYF
few | TRBJ2-3 | - | TRBV7-9 | TGTGCCAGCAGCCCCGAAATTACGCAGTATTTT | CASSPEITQYF
many | TRBJ2-5 | - | TRBV6-1 | TGTGCCAGCAGTGTGGACTCGTACCAAGAGACCCAGTACTTC | CASSVDSYQETQYF
- | TRBJ1-3 | - | TRBV15 | TGTGCCACCGGGGATTACTCTGGAAACACCATATATTTT | CATGDYSGNTIYF
- | TRBJ2-6 | - | TRBV5-1 | TGCGCCAGCAGCTTGGTGGGACATCAATACTCTGGGGCCAACGTCCTGACTTTC | CASSLVGHQYSGANVLTF
many | TRBJ1-5 | - | TRBV2 | TGTGCCAGCAGTGAAGTCCAGACAGTGATCCAGCATTTT | CASSEVQTVIQHF
many | TRBJ1-2 | - | TRBV28 | TGTGCCAGCAGTCACCAGGTTAACTATGGCTACACCTTC | CASSHQVNYGYTF
many | TRBJ2-7 | - | TRBV7-2 | TGTGCCAGCAGCTTAAGTTCCCAGCGGGCCTACGAGCAGTACTTC | CASSLSSQRAYEQYF
many | TRBJ2-1 | TRBD1 | TRBV27 | TGTGCCAGCAGTTTTGGACAGGCCGATGAGCAGTTCTTC | CASSFGQADEQFF
- | TRBJ2-7 | TRBD1 | TRBV14 | TGTGCCAGCAGCCAAGAGTCCATCGACAGGGGGTTTTACGAGCAGTACTTC | CASSQESIDRGFYEQYF
- | TRBJ2-3 | TRBD2 | TRBV20-1 | TGCAGTGCTGATGTGGGGGAGGGCGTTTATACGCAGTATTTT | CSADVGEGVYTQYF
many | TRBJ2-3 | - | TRBV20-1 | TGCAGTGCTGAGGGGGGGCGGGGTAGCACAGATACGCAGTATTTT | CSAEGGRGSTDTQYF
few | TRBJ1-5 | - | TRBV27 | TGTGCCAGCCGGGGTTCCTTGGAGCCCCAGCATTTT | CASRGSLEPQHF
- | TRBJ2-5 | - | TRBV11-2 | TGTGCCAGCAGTTACCATCCCCCGCGGGAGACCCAGTACTTC | CASSYHPPRETQYF
many | TRBJ2-3 | TRBD2 | TRBV5-1 | TGCGCCAGCAGCTTGGACGGGACTAGCGGGAGCCCAGATACGCAGTATTTT | CASSLDGTSGSPDTQYF
- | TRBJ2-1 | - | TRBV27 | TGTGCCAGCAGTTCTTGGGAGTACAATGAGCAGTTCTTC | CASSSWEYNEQFF
- | TRBJ2-7 | - | TRBV18 | TGTGCCAGCTCACCAGGGTTCGGCGAGCAGTACTTC | CASSPGFGEQYF
many | TRBJ1-2 | - | TRBV7-9 | TGTGCCAGCAGCCCGTCCCGGGTAGGGAGACATGGCTACACCTTC | CASSPSRVGRHGYTF
few | TRBJ2-7 | - | TRBV10-3 | TGTGCCATCAATACACAAAGCTCCTACGAGCAGTACTTC | CAINTQSSYEQYF
few | TRBJ1-2 | - | TRBV6-9 | TGTGCCAGCAGTTTTGTGGGGGCGGGTGGCTACACCTTC | CASSFVGAGGYTF
many | TRBJ2-7 | TRBD1 | TRBV27 | TGTGCCAGCAGTCTCTTCCTGGGACAGATCTACGAGCAGTACTTC | CASSLFLGQIYEQYF
many | TRBJ1-2 | - | TRBV2 | TGTGCCAGCAGTGAATTTTCCGTGAGAATGGGCGGCTACACCTTC | CASSEFSVRMGGYTF